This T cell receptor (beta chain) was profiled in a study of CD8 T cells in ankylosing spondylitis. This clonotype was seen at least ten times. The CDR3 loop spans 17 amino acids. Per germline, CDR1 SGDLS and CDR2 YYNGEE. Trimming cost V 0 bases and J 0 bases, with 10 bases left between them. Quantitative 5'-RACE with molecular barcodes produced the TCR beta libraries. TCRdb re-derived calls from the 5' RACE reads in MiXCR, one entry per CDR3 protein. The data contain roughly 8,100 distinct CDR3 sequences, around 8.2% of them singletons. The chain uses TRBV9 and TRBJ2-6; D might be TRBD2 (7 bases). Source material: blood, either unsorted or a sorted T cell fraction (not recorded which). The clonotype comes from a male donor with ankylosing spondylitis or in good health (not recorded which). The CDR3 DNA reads TGTGCCAGCAGCGTAGAGGGGGGGATCTCTGGGGCCAACGTCCTGACTTTC. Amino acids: CASSVEGGISGANVLTF.